A single sample is the source of the 24 T cell receptor beta chains below, sequenced in a study of PD-1 blockade in classical Hodgkin lymphoma. All patients experienced relapse after autologous stem cell transplantation, and brentuximab vedotin exposure was variable. Only in-frame clones appear in the TCRdb table, and some are missing; sequencing was by immunoSEQ multiplex PCR. The sample consists of fewer than 50,000 clones, roughly 86% of them appearing once. Here the sequenced sample was peripheral blood mononuclear cells (PBMCs), taken at baseline. All receptors derive from a human donor with classical Hodgkin lymphoma.

This chain connects TRBV5-8 to TRBJ2-1; 8 positions agree with TRBD1. The CDR3 totals 14 residues. V lost 4 bases and J lost 8; bases outside the gene matches: 8. Germline V gene sequence: CDR1 SGHTS, CDR2 YDEGEE. The CDR3 protein is CASSDRQGKDEQFF. The DNA of the CDR3 is TGTGCCAGCAGCGACAGACAGGGGAAGGATGAGCAGTTCTTC.

The chain joins TRBV5-4 to TRBJ2-7; D might be TRBD2 (5 bases). Per germline, CDR1 SGHNT and CDR2 YYREEE (reference sequence). V lost 4 bases and J lost 1, with 18 bases in between. CDR3 length equals 16 residues. CDR3 loop: CASSPDAGGGSYEQYF. The CDR3 DNA follows: TGTGCCAGCAGCCCGGACGCTGGCGGAGGTTCCTACGAGCAGTACTTC.

The CDR3 reads CASSKPGSSYNSPLHF. CDR3 DNA sequence: TGTGCCAGCAGCAAGCCCGGGAGCTCCTATAATTCACCCCTCCACTTT. The chain couples TRBV7-9 to TRBJ1-6; the D is unclear. CDR1 is SEHNR, CDR2 FQNEAQ, per germline (reference sequence). The CDR3 runs to 16 residues. V lost 5 bases, J lost 0 bases, and 11 bases lay in between.

This clone was observed a few times. This rearrangement joins TRBV5-1 to TRBJ2-7, with 7 bases fitting TRBD2. The CDR3 consists of 15 residues. V lost 2 bases and J lost 2; bases outside the gene matches: 7. From germline, CDR1 is SGHRS and CDR2 YFSETQ. The CDR3 coding sequence is TGCGCCAGCAGCTTCGGCGCGGGAGTGACCTACGAGCAGTACTTC. This gives the protein CASSFGAGVTYEQYF.

This chain links TRBV7-2 with TRBJ1-4; perhaps TRBD1 as D (5 bases). V was clipped by 0 bases and J by 0 bases, with 8 bases between them. There are 16 residues in the CDR3. CDR1 SGHTA and CDR2 FQGNSA come from the germline V gene. The CDR3 spells CASSLALGATNEKLFF. The CDR3 bases are TGTGCCAGCAGCTTAGCTTTGGGGGCAACTAATGAAAAACTGTTTTTT.

This clone has a single count. The V and J genes are TRBV10-3 and TRBJ1-1; D remains ambiguous. Germline CDR1 ENHRY, CDR2 SYGVKD. There are 13 residues in the CDR3. Trimming pared 7 bases from V and 2 bases from J, leaving 11 bases between. CDR3 in amino acids: CAIKGSRNTEAFF. The CDR3 DNA reads as TGTGCCATCAAGGGCAGCAGAAACACTGAAGCTTTCTTT.

Only one count was recorded for this clone. The CDR3 loop is CASSLVEQYF. The CDR3 nucleotides read TGTGCCAGCAGTTTGGTCGAGCAGTACTTC. The rearrangement joins TRBV28 to TRBJ2-7; D is uncertain. The CDR3 is 10 residues long. Germline CDR1 is MDHEN and CDR2 is SYDVKM. V lost 3 bases and J lost 6, with 3 bases in between.

The gene calls are TRBV5-5 and TRBJ2-7; the D gene could be TRBD1 or TRBD2 (5 bases each). Germline V gene data show CDR1 as SGHKS and CDR2 as YYEKEE (reference sequence). The length of the CDR3 is 14 residues. V was clipped by 4 bases and J by 4 bases, with 15 bases between them. The CDR3 loop is CASSPERGWYEQYF. DNA for the CDR3: TGTGCCAGCAGCCCCGAGAGGGGATGGTACGAGCAGTACTTC.

This chain uses TRBV7-9 with TRBJ2-7, with D hard to call. CDR3 size: 10 residues. Trimming took 8 bases from V and 5 from J, leaving 7 bases between them. Germline-derived CDR1 and CDR2 are SEHNR and FQNEAQ (reference sequence). This CDR3 is CASPRHEQYF. CDR3 in DNA: TGTGCCAGCCCGCGGCACGAGCAGTACTTC.

V and J are TRBV18 and TRBJ1-5, with D perhaps TRBD1 (5 bases). Trimming took off 6 bases at V and 1 base at J, with 13 bases between the two ends. CDR3 length: 15 amino acids. Germline V gene data show CDR1 as KGHSH and CDR2 as LQKENI. CDR3 sequence: CASSATTDSNQPQHF. CDR3 nucleotides: TGTGCCAGCTCGGCAACGACAGACAGCAATCAGCCCCAGCATTTT.

The sample holds one count of this clone. The chain employs TRBV7-2 and TRBJ1-6, with TRBD1 as a possible D gene (5 bases). This CDR3 comprises 14 residues. Trimming pared 4 bases from V and 9 bases from J, leaving 13 bases between. The germline CDR1 and CDR2 sequences are SGHTA and FQGNSA. CDR3 amino acids: CASSSQGYGSPLHF. CDR3 DNA: TGTGCCAGCAGCTCCCAGGGATACGGTTCACCCCTCCACTTT.

This clone was detected only once. This chain uses TRBV9 with TRBJ2-2, with D possibly matching TRBD1 (5 bases). CDR3 length equals 15 residues. V shed 2 bases and J shed 1 base, with 9 bases lying between them. Germline lookup yields CDR1 SGDLS and CDR2 YYNGEE. CDR3 in amino acids: CASSVAGLNTGELFF. CDR3 DNA sequence: TGTGCCAGCAGCGTTGCAGGGCTGAACACCGGGGAGCTGTTTTTT.

The gene calls are TRBV9 and TRBJ2-2, with D unresolved. The germline V gene has CDR1 SGDLS and CDR2 YYNGEE. Trimming removed 3 bases at V and 0 bases at J, with 12 bases between. CDR3 size: 16 residues. CDR3 nucleotide sequence: TGTGCCAGCAGCGCCTGGTGGAGCGCGAACACCGGGGAGCTGTTTTTT. Its translation: CASSAWWSANTGELFF.

The chain uses TRBV19 and TRBJ2-2, with 10 nucleotides matching TRBD2. Germline loops: CDR1 LNHDA, CDR2 SQIVND (reference sequence). The CDR3 has 15 amino acids. After removal of 6 bases from V and 5 bases from J, the junction contained 6 bases not matched to a gene. In nucleotides, the CDR3 is TGTGCCAGTAGACGGACTAGCGGAGAAACCGGGGAGCTGTTTTTT. Translating gives CASRRTSGETGELFF.

This clone has just one count. This rearrangement joins TRBV18 to TRBJ2-7; 9 bases align to TRBD2. Trimming took 4 bases from V and 3 from J; bases not matched to a gene: 13. The CDR3 contains 17 residues. CDR1 is KGHSH, CDR2 LQKENI, per germline. This chain's CDR3 is CASSLLPTSGSSYEQYF. The CDR3 region has the DNA TGTGCCAGCTCACTCCTACCAACTAGCGGGTCTAGCTACGAGCAGTACTTC.

CDR3 coding DNA: TGTGCCAGCAGCAACCGGGACAGGGTGCCCGAGACCCAGTACTTC. Amino acids: CASSNRDRVPETQYF. V gene TRBV14 combines with J gene TRBJ2-5; 9 nucleotides agree with TRBD1. Per germline, CDR1 SGHDN and CDR2 FVKESK. The CDR3 sequence is 15 residues long. Trimming cost V 5 bases and J 5 bases; bases outside gene matches: 9.

This clone has more than one count but fewer than ten. This chain uses TRBV29-1 with TRBJ1-1; a weak D match, TRBD1 (6 bases). V was cut by 7 bases and J by 1 base, with 13 bases left in between. Germline CDR1 is SQVTM and CDR2 is ANQGSEA. CDR3 length: 13 amino acids. The CDR3 reads CSAPGQTNTEAFF. The CDR3 DNA sequence: TGCAGCGCCCCTGGACAGACGAACACTGAAGCTTTCTTT.

The rearrangement joins TRBV25-1 to TRBJ1-4; possibly TRBD1 for D (6 bases). This CDR3 is built from 14 residues. Between the trimmed V and J ends, which lost 5 bases and 0 bases, there was a span of 7 bases. CDR1 is MGHDK, CDR2 SYGVNS, per germline. CDR3 in DNA: TGTGCCAGCAGTCAGGGGTCAACTAATGAAAAACTGTTTTTT. It specifies CASSQGSTNEKLFF.

This clone has just one count. V gene TRBV13 combines with J gene TRBJ2-5; perhaps TRBD2 as D (6 bases). Trimming cost V 0 bases and J 2 bases, with 10 bases left between them. This CDR3 spans 15 amino acids. CDR1 and CDR2 (germline): PRHDT, FYEKMQ (reference sequence). The CDR3 spells CASSLGEGRQETQYF. DNA of the CDR3: TGTGCCAGCAGCTTAGGGGAGGGGAGACAAGAGACCCAGTACTTC.

The V call is TRBV6-5, the J call TRBJ2-1; 7 nucleotides agree with TRBD1. The V and J ends lost 5 bases and 4 bases, in that order; junction bases with no gene match: 8. Germline V lookup: CDR1 MNHEY, CDR2 SVGAGI. CDR3 size: 15 residues. The CDR3 reads CASSMDRPDYNEQFF. The CDR3 nucleotides are TGTGCCAGCAGTATGGACAGGCCTGATTACAATGAGCAGTTCTTC.

Note on this clone: Within the sample, other DNA sequences also encode this same CDR3. The chain carries TRBV27 and TRBJ1-5; no reliable D call. Germline V gives CDR1 MNHEY, CDR2 SMNVEV (reference sequence). Trimming pared 5 bases from V and 6 bases from J, leaving 8 bases between. The CDR3 runs 12 residues. The CDR3 nucleotides read TGTGCCAGCAGTGGCCAAGGTCAGCCCCAGCATTTT. This codes for CASSGQGQPQHF.

The genes are TRBV2 and TRBJ2-5; D may be TRBD1 or TRBD2 (5 bases each). The CDR3 has 14 residues. Trimming removed 8 bases from V and 2 bases from J, with 15 bases in between. The germline gives CDR1 SNHLY, CDR2 FYNNEI. The CDR3 spells CASARWDAQETQYF. The CDR3 DNA is TGTGCCAGCGCCCGGTGGGACGCACAAGAGACCCAGTACTTC.

The chain joins TRBV7-9 to TRBJ2-1; D perhaps matches TRBD1 (5 bases). V shed 4 bases and J shed 16 bases, with 17 bases lying between them. Germline V CDR1 and CDR2: SEHNR, FQNEAQ (reference sequence). This CDR3 contains 12 residues. The CDR3 loop reads CASSSLDTGLFF. The CDR3, as DNA: TGTGCCAGCAGCTCTTTGGACACGGGCCTCTTCTTC.

The chain employs TRBV6-6 and TRBJ1-3; no reliable D call. Trimming left V 2 bases short and J 4 bases short, with 6 bases between. CDR1 and CDR2 from the germline V gene are MNHNY and SVGAGI (reference sequence). CDR3 length: 13 amino acids. CDR3 nucleotide sequence: TGTGCCAGCAGTTACCCCGACGGAAACACCATATATTTT. The encoded protein is CASSYPDGNTIYF.